A selection of T cell receptor beta chains follows, all from one sample in a study of cytomegalovirus exposure and HLA in healthy donors. The assay was immunoSEQ multiplex PCR, and TCRdb's table has in-frame clones only and misses some. The sample has 200,000 to 250,000 clones, roughly 88% seen once. Sequenced sample: PBMCs. The receptors stem from a boy aged 2 to 10 in good health and CMV-seronegative. Both conserved end residues are part of each CDR3. The D gene is left open where the match is weak. Size values are once, few and many counts, or a class for expanded clones, and some rows have none.

v_call: TRBV30; clone_size: -; d_call: -; j_call: TRBJ1-1; cdr3_nt: TGTGCCTGGAGTGTGGCAATGAACACTGAAGCTTTCTTT; cdr3_aa: CAWSVAMNTEAFF
v_call: TRBV5-1; clone_size: -; d_call: TRBD1; j_call: TRBJ1-1; cdr3_nt: TGCGCCAGCAGAACCCTAGGGACAGGGGAAACTGAAGCTTTCTTT; cdr3_aa: CASRTLGTGETEAFF
v_call: TRBV6-4; clone_size: -; d_call: -; j_call: TRBJ2-2; cdr3_nt: TGTGCCAGCAGTGAAAGAGGGGGCACCGGGGAGCTGTTTTTT; cdr3_aa: CASSERGGTGELFF
v_call: TRBV9; clone_size: once; d_call: TRBD1; j_call: TRBJ1-3; cdr3_nt: TGTGCCAGCAGCCCCAGACAGGGACTCGGAGGAAACACCATATATTTT; cdr3_aa: CASSPRQGLGGNTIYF
v_call: TRBV9; clone_size: -; d_call: TRBD1; j_call: TRBJ1-3; cdr3_nt: TGTGCCAGCAGCGTAGGTCGACAGGGCGGAAACACCATATATTTT; cdr3_aa: CASSVGRQGGNTIYF
v_call: TRBV30; clone_size: -; d_call: TRBD2; j_call: TRBJ2-7; cdr3_nt: TGTGCCTGGAGTGTAGGAGCGGGGCCAAAGGAGCAGTACTTC; cdr3_aa: CAWSVGAGPKEQYF
v_call: TRBV19; clone_size: -; d_call: -; j_call: TRBJ2-7; cdr3_nt: TGTGCCAGTAGTCCCGGACAGTACGAGCAGTACTTC; cdr3_aa: CASSPGQYEQYF
v_call: TRBV9; clone_size: -; d_call: TRBD2; j_call: TRBJ2-3; cdr3_nt: TGTGCCAGCAGCGCCCGGGGGGGCATGACAGATACGCAGTATTTT; cdr3_aa: CASSARGGMTDTQYF
v_call: TRBV30; clone_size: -; d_call: TRBD1; j_call: TRBJ1-2; cdr3_nt: TGTGCCTGGAGTGCGGACAGGGGAGGCTATGGCTACACCTTC; cdr3_aa: CAWSADRGGYGYTF
v_call: TRBV19; clone_size: few; d_call: -; j_call: TRBJ2-7; cdr3_nt: TGTGCCAGTGGAGAAGCCTACGAGCAGTACTTC; cdr3_aa: CASGEAYEQYF
v_call: TRBV9; clone_size: -; d_call: TRBD1; j_call: TRBJ2-3; cdr3_nt: TGTGCCAGCAGCGGAACCTCAGGGGGTTGGACAGATACGCAGTATTTT; cdr3_aa: CASSGTSGGWTDTQYF
v_call: TRBV4-1; clone_size: few; d_call: TRBD2; j_call: TRBJ2-7; cdr3_nt: TGCGCCAGCAGCCCGACCCCGGGGGGCTACGAGCAGTACTTC; cdr3_aa: CASSPTPGGYEQYF
v_call: TRBV5-8; clone_size: -; d_call: -; j_call: TRBJ1-2; cdr3_nt: TGTGCCAGCAGTCCCCACAGCTTTTCGGGCTACACCTTC; cdr3_aa: CASSPHSFSGYTF
v_call: TRBV4-2; clone_size: -; d_call: TRBD2; j_call: TRBJ2-3; cdr3_nt: TGTGCCAGCAGCCAAGACGGGGCGGGGGGGTCTGTGAATACGCAGTATTTT; cdr3_aa: CASSQDGAGGSVNTQYF
v_call: TRBV6-6; clone_size: -; d_call: TRBD1; j_call: TRBJ1-2; cdr3_nt: TGTGCCAGCAGTTATGAAGGGGGCGAGAACTATGGCTACACCTTC; cdr3_aa: CASSYEGGENYGYTF
v_call: TRBV12-5; clone_size: -; d_call: TRBD1; j_call: TRBJ2-7; cdr3_nt: TGTGCTAGTGGTTTGGCTCTCGGACAGGGCTCCTACGAGCAGTACTTC; cdr3_aa: CASGLALGQGSYEQYF
v_call: TRBV6-6; clone_size: -; d_call: -; j_call: TRBJ2-7; cdr3_nt: TGTGCCAGCAGTTATCCCCCTAACAGGGACGAGCAGTACTTC; cdr3_aa: CASSYPPNRDEQYF
v_call: TRBV11-2; clone_size: -; d_call: -; j_call: TRBJ2-2; cdr3_nt: TGTGCCAGCAGATTAGCGGTAACCGGGGAGCTGTTTTTT; cdr3_aa: CASRLAVTGELFF
v_call: TRBV6-1; clone_size: -; d_call: TRBD2; j_call: TRBJ2-5; cdr3_nt: TGTGCCAGCAGTGAAGGACTAGCGGGAGGCCCCGACTGGGAGACCCAGTACTTC; cdr3_aa: CASSEGLAGGPDWETQYF
v_call: TRBV20-1; clone_size: once; d_call: -; j_call: TRBJ1-1; cdr3_nt: TGCAGTGCTAGAGGTCGGGGGGGAGCTTTCTTT; cdr3_aa: CSARGRGGAFF
v_call: TRBV21-1; clone_size: -; d_call: -; j_call: TRBJ2-7; cdr3_nt: TGTGCCAGCAGCACGGGACTCCCGGCGTGCGAGCAGTACTTC; cdr3_aa: CASSTGLPACEQYF
v_call: TRBV11-3; clone_size: -; d_call: -; j_call: TRBJ2-7; cdr3_nt: TGTGCCAGCAGCTTAGAAGCGGGCGAGCCCTACGAGCAGTACTTC; cdr3_aa: CASSLEAGEPYEQYF
v_call: TRBV5-1; clone_size: -; d_call: -; j_call: TRBJ1-1; cdr3_nt: TGCGCCAGCAGCCCGGGGGACCGCGGGGAAGCTTTCTTT; cdr3_aa: CASSPGDRGEAFF
v_call: TRBV30; clone_size: -; d_call: -; j_call: TRBJ1-2; cdr3_nt: TGTGCCTGGACCGGGAGGGGCGGTGGCTACACCTTC; cdr3_aa: CAWTGRGGGYTF
v_call: TRBV5-1; clone_size: -; d_call: TRBD2; j_call: TRBJ2-2; cdr3_nt: TGCGCCAGCAGCTTGGGGACTAGCGGGTGGAGGAACACCGGGGAGCTGTTTTTT; cdr3_aa: CASSLGTSGWRNTGELFF
v_call: TRBV28; clone_size: -; d_call: TRBD1; j_call: TRBJ2-7; cdr3_nt: TGTGCCAGCAGCTCGACAGGGGGCGGTTGGGAGCAGTACTTC; cdr3_aa: CASSSTGGGWEQYF
v_call: TRBV2; clone_size: few; d_call: TRBD2; j_call: TRBJ2-5; cdr3_nt: TGTGCCAGCAGGGATAGCGGGAGCGGTGAGACCCAGTACTTC; cdr3_aa: CASRDSGSGETQYF
v_call: TRBV30; clone_size: -; d_call: TRBD1; j_call: TRBJ2-2; cdr3_nt: TGTGCCTGGAGTTTACCGGGACAGTGGACCGGGGAGCTGTTTTTT; cdr3_aa: CAWSLPGQWTGELFF